This is a list of T cell receptor beta chains from one sample in a study of vaccination effects on CD4 cells after COVID-19. What these receptors recognize is not known. Using immunoSEQ multiplex PCR, the repertoire was profiled, and TCRdb retains in-frame clones only, with some absent. Here the sample spans tens of thousands of clones, over 60% being singletons. Material: CD4+ T cells from PBMCs cultured with SARS-CoV-2 spike peptides, obtained after COVID-19 vaccination. All receptors come from a human donor who received a COVID-19 vaccine. The CDR3 runs from the conserved cysteine through the conserved F or W. The D gene is left open where the match is weak. Part of the rows lack a size; the others show once, few, many or a class for expanded clones.

J	D	V	size	DNA	CDR3
TRBJ2-1	TRBD2	TRBV6-5	-	TGTGCCAGCAGTTATGAGTCTAGCGGACTCAATGAGCAGTTCTTC	CASSYESSGLNEQFF
TRBJ1-1	-	TRBV30	-	TGTGCCTGGAGTACCGTGATGAACACTGAAGCTTTCTTT	CAWSTVMNTEAFF
TRBJ1-1	-	TRBV2	-	TGTGCCAGCACCTCCGTTTGGGGGACGAACACTGAAGCTTTCTTT	CASTSVWGTNTEAFF
TRBJ2-5	-	TRBV7-9	-	TGTGCCAGCAGCTTAAACAGGGTGCGAGAGACCCAGTACTTC	CASSLNRVRETQYF
TRBJ2-2	-	TRBV5-1	few	TGCGCCAGCAGCTTGGGGTCCGGGGAGCTGTTTTTT	CASSLGSGELFF
TRBJ2-7	TRBD1	TRBV6-1	once	TGTGCCAGCAGTGAAGTAGGGACAGGGACCTACGAGCAGTACTTC	CASSEVGTGTYEQYF
TRBJ1-5	-	TRBV6-4	-	TGTGCCACCGCCGCGGACCCGGCGGGGGGTCAGCCCCAGCATTTT	CATAADPAGGQPQHF
TRBJ1-5	-	TRBV7-2	once	TGTGCCAGCAGCTTAGCGCCGGGGGGCCAGCCCCAGCATTTT	CASSLAPGGQPQHF
TRBJ1-4	-	TRBV7-9	-	TGTGCCAGCAGCTCATGGGTGGGAGACAATGAAAAACTGTTTTTT	CASSSWVGDNEKLFF
TRBJ1-2	TRBD1	TRBV6-5	-	TGTGCCAGCAGTCCTGGACAGGGAAACTATGGCTACACCTTC	CASSPGQGNYGYTF
TRBJ2-1	-	TRBV3-1/TRBV3-2	-	TGTGCCAGCAGCCCCAGGCCCTACAATGAGCAGTTCTTC	CASSPRPYNEQFF
TRBJ1-2	TRBD1	TRBV27	once	TGTGCCAGCAGACGACAGGGGGCTGGAGGCTACACCTTC	CASRRQGAGGYTF
TRBJ1-3	-	TRBV6-5	-	TGTGCCAGCAGTTACTCCGGTGGGCCAGGAAACACCATATATTTT	CASSYSGGPGNTIYF
TRBJ1-4	-	TRBV21-1	-	TGTGCCAGCAGCAAAGGTAGGGCTAGTGAAAAACTGTTTTTT	CASSKGRASEKLFF
TRBJ1-2	TRBD1	TRBV2	-	TGTGCCAGCTCGAGGACAGGTGTCAGAGCTAACTATGGCTACACCTTC	CASSRTGVRANYGYTF
TRBJ2-1	-	TRBV21-1	-	TGTGCCAGCAGCAAATGGGCCCATGAGCAGTTCTTC	CASSKWAHEQFF
TRBJ1-5	-	TRBV5-1	-	TGCGCCAGCAGCTTGGCGGGGAGCGGCAATCAGCCCCAGCATTTT	CASSLAGSGNQPQHF
TRBJ2-5	TRBD1	TRBV5-1	once	TGCGCCAGCAGCTTGGACAGGGGGGAGACCCAGTACTTC	CASSLDRGETQYF
TRBJ1-6	-	TRBV6-5	-	TGTGCCAGCAGGGCCCAGGCAAACTATAATTCACCCCTCCACTTT	CASRAQANYNSPLHF
TRBJ2-5	TRBD2	TRBV11-1	-	TGTGCCAGCAGCAAGAGGACTAGTCTGAAAGAGACCCAGTACTTC	CASSKRTSLKETQYF
TRBJ1-4	-	TRBV6-5	-	TGTGCCAGCAGCCCGACAGCAACTAATGAAAAACTGTTTTTT	CASSPTATNEKLFF
TRBJ2-3	TRBD2	TRBV5-1	-	TGCGCCTCCTCAATAGCGGGAGAGGCAGATACGCAGTATTTT	CASSIAGEADTQYF
TRBJ1-2	TRBD1	TRBV5-1	few	TGCGCCAGCAGCTTAGGACAGGGGAGGTTAGATGGCTACACCTTC	CASSLGQGRLDGYTF
TRBJ2-3	-	TRBV2	-	TGTGCCAGCAGTGGGGATGGGGTAAATACGCAGTATTTT	CASSGDGVNTQYF
TRBJ2-2	-	TRBV5-4	-	TGTGCCAGCATGGCAGGGAACACCGGGGAGCTGTTTTTT	CASMAGNTGELFF
TRBJ1-1	-	TRBV29-1	-	TGCAGCGTTGAACGGGGGATGAACACTGAAGCTTTCTTT	CSVERGMNTEAFF
TRBJ2-6	TRBD2	TRBV9	-	TGTGCCAGCAGCCCCTCTAGCGGGGGGATGTCTGGGGCCAACGTCCTGACTTTC	CASSPSSGGMSGANVLTF
TRBJ1-1	-	TRBV19	-	TGTGCCAGTAGTCTGTCTGGAAACACTGAAGCTTTCTTT	CASSLSGNTEAFF
TRBJ2-5	-	TRBV7-7	-	TGTGCCAGCAGCCCAAGACTAGTAGAGACCCAGTACTTC	CASSPRLVETQYF
TRBJ1-2	-	TRBV20-1	-	TGCAGTGCCACCGGGACAAAGGGCTACACCTTC	CSATGTKGYTF
TRBJ2-3	-	TRBV24-1	-	TGTGCCACCAGTGACCAACTAGTTGCAGATACGCAGTATTTT	CATSDQLVADTQYF
TRBJ2-2	TRBD1	TRBV7-8	once	TGTGCCAGCAGCCTGACAGGGGTCACCGGGGAGCTGTTTTTT	CASSLTGVTGELFF
TRBJ1-2	-	TRBV11-2	-	TGTGCCAGCAGCTTAGGACTCTTCTATGGCTACACCTTC	CASSLGLFYGYTF
TRBJ2-6	-	TRBV6-1	-	TGTGCCAGCAGTGAAGAGGGCTCTGGGGCCAACGTCCTGACTTTC	CASSEEGSGANVLTF
TRBJ2-5	-	TRBV18	-	TGTGCCAGCTCACCCAGAGCACCGCAAGAGACCCAGTACTTC	CASSPRAPQETQYF
TRBJ2-3	-	TRBV5-6	-	TGTGCCAGCAGCTTGGTTGCAGGAGGGACAGATACGCAGTATTTT	CASSLVAGGTDTQYF
TRBJ1-1	-	TRBV4-1	few	TGCGCCAGCAGCGGTAGAACGGAGAACACTGAAGCTTTCTTT	CASSGRTENTEAFF
TRBJ2-7	-	TRBV18	medium-sized	TGTGCCAGCTCACCAAGACCCGACTCCTACGAGCAGTACTTC	CASSPRPDSYEQYF
TRBJ2-3	TRBD2	TRBV3-1/TRBV3-2	-	TGTGCCAGCAGCCCTACTAGCGGGAGCACAGATACGCAGTATTTT	CASSPTSGSTDTQYF
TRBJ1-6	TRBD1	TRBV5-1	-	TGCGCCAGCAGCGTAACGGACAGGGGACGTTCACCCCTCCACTTT	CASSVTDRGRSPLHF
TRBJ1-2	-	TRBV18	-	TGTGCCAGCTCACCAACTACAGAGAACTATGGCTACACCTTC	CASSPTTENYGYTF
TRBJ2-2	TRBD2	TRBV18	-	TGTGCCAGCTCACCCCGGGGGGGGACATCGAACACCGGGGAGCTGTTTTTT	CASSPRGGTSNTGELFF
TRBJ1-6	-	TRBV27	-	TGTGCCAGCAGTTTAAAGATCGAGAATTCACCCCTCCACTTT	CASSLKIENSPLHF
TRBJ1-2	TRBD1	TRBV9	-	TGTGCCAGCAGCATAAGGTCAGGGGGCGCCTATGGCTACACCTTC	CASSIRSGGAYGYTF
TRBJ2-7	-	TRBV2	-	TGTGCCAGCAGGGCTGCGGACAGTATCTCCTACGAGCAGTACTTC	CASRAADSISYEQYF